This T cell receptor beta chain was sequenced in a study of blood T cells in healthy people across ages. Next came a second PCR, run for 7 to 11 cycles, which used a sample-barcoded 5' primer along with a J-beta primer mix. TCRdb re-derived calls from the 5' RACE reads in MiXCR, one entry per CDR3 protein. The data show roughly 700,000 distinct CDR3 sequences, approximately 31% seen once. Details on this clonotype: What it binds is not known.

Notes on the study in general: Nothing was known about donor CMV status, and this possibly confounded expanded clonotype changes.

The sequencing sample was made of blood. This receptor was obtained from a woman older than 75 in good health.

The CDR3 nucleotides read TGCGCCAGCAGCTCGACACTAAATGGCTACACCTTC. Protein: CASSSTLNGYTF. The V gene is TRBV5-1, the J gene TRBJ1-2; D remains unclear. V was shortened by 3 bases and J by 6 bases, with 9 bases between the two germline ends. This CDR3 comprises 12 residues. Germline CDR1 reads SGHRS; CDR2 reads YFSETQ.